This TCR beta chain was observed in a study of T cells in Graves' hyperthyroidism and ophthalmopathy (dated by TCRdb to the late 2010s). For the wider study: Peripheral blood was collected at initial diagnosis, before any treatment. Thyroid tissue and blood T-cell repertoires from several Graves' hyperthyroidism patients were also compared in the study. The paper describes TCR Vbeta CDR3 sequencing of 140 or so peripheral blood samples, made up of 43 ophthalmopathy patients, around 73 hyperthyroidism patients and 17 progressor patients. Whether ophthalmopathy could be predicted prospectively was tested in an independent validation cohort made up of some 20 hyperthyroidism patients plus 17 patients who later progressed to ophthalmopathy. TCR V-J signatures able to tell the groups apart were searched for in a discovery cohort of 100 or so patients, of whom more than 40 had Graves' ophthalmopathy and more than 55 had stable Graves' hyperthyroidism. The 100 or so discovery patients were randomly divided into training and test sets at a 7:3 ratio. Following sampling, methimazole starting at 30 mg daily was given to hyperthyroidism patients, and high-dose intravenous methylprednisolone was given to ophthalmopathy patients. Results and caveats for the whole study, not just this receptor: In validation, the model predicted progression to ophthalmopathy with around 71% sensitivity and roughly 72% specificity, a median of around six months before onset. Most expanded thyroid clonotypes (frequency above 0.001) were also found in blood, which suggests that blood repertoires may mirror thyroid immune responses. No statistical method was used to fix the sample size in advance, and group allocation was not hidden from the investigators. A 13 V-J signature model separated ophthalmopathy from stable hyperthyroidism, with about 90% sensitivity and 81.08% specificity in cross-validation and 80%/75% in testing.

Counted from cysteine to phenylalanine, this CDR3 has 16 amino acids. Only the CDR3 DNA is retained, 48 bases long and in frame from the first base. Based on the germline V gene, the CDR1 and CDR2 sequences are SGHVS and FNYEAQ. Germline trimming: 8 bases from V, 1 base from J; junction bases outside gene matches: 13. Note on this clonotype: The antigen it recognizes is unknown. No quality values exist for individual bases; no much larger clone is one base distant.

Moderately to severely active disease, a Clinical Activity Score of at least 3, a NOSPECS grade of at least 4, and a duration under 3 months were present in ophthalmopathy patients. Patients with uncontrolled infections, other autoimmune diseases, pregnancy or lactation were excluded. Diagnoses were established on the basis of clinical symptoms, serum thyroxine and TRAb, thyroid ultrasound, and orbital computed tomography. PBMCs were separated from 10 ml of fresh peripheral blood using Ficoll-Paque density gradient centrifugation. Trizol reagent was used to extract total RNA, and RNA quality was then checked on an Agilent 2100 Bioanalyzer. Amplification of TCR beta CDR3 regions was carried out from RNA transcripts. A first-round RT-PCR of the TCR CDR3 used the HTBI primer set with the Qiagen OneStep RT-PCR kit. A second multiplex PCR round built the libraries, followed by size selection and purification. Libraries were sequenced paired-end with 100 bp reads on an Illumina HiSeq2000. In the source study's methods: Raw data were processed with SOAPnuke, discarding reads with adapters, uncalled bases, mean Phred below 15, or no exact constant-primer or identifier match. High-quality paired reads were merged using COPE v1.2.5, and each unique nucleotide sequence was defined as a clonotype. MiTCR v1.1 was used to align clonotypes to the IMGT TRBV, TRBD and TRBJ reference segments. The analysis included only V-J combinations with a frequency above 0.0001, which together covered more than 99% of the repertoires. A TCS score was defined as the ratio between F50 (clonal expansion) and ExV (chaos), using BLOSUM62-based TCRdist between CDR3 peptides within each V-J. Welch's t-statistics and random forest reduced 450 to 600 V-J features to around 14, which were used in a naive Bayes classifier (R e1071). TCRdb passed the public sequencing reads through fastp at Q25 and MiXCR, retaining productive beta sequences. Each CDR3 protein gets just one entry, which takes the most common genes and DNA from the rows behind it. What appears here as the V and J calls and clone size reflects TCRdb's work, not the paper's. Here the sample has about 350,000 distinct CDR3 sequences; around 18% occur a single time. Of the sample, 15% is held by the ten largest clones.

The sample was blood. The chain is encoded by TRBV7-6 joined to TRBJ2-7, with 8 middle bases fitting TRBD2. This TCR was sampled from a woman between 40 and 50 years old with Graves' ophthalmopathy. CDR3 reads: CASYSQVAGSSYEQYF. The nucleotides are TGTGCCAGCTACTCCCAGGTAGCGGGGTCTTCCTACGAGCAGTACTTC.